Listed here are 13 T cell receptor beta chains from one sample, sequenced in a study of Ad26.COV2.S vaccination and SARS-CoV-2 variants. Clones were sequenced by immunoSEQ multiplex PCR, and TCRdb holds only the in-frame ones, with some missing. The repertoire holds 75,000 to 100,000 clones, more than 65% seen once, with approximately 16% in the top ten. The source was peripheral blood, collected after recovery from COVID-19. These receptors all stem from a human donor who had recovered from COVID-19.

The rearrangement uses TRBV10-3 and TRBJ2-7; a weak D match, TRBD2 (6 bases). The germline gives CDR1 ENHRY, CDR2 SYGVKD. Trimming stripped 7 bases from V and 3 bases from J, with 16 bases between. CDR3 size: 14 residues. The CDR3 region is CAITEGLGVYEQYF. The CDR3 region has the DNA TGTGCCATCACGGAGGGGCTGGGGGTCTACGAGCAGTACTTC.

In regard to this clone: Other nucleotide sequences in the sample specify the same CDR3. This chain joins TRBV2 and TRBJ2-3; the match to TRBD2 covers 8 bases. The CDR3 covers 14 residues. The V and J ends lost 6 bases and 4 bases, in that order; junction bases with no gene match: 6. Germline V gene lookup returns CDR1 SNHLY and CDR2 FYNNEI. The DNA for the CDR3 is TGTGCCAGCAGGGCACGGGGGGGTGCAGATACGCAGTATTTT. The encoded protein is CASRARGGADTQYF.

The chain combines TRBV6-5 with TRBJ2-2; no reliable D call. Trimming cost V 2 bases and J 1 base, with 5 bases left between them. The CDR3 totals 14 residues. The germline V gene encodes CDR1 MNHEY and CDR2 SVGAGI. CDR3 loop: CASSYSQNTGELFF. The CDR3 DNA follows: TGTGCCAGCAGTTACAGCCAGAACACCGGGGAGCTGTTTTTT.

This sequence joins TRBV5-5 and TRBJ1-5; D might be TRBD1 (6 bases). The CDR3 consists of 17 residues. V was cut by 4 bases and J by 4 bases, with 21 bases left in between. Germline V gene lookup returns CDR1 SGHKS and CDR2 YYEKEE (reference sequence). Here the CDR3 DNA reads TGTGCCAGCAGCCACCCATCGGGAAGGGGGAATAATCAGCCCCAGCATTTT. Its protein is CASSHPSGRGNNQPQHF.

The chain recombines TRBV28 with TRBJ2-1, with a weak D call TRBD1 (5 bases). The V gene's germline CDR1 is MDHEN and CDR2 SYDVKM. The V gene lost 2 bases and the J gene lost 10 bases, with 9 bases spanning the gap. The CDR3 extends over 12 amino acids. This chain's CDR3 is CASSLMGREQFF. CDR3 bases: TGTGCCAGCAGTTTAATGGGGCGGGAGCAGTTCTTC.

The chain recombines TRBV10-2 with TRBJ2-5, with unresolved D. The CDR3 runs 15 residues. V lost 1 base and J lost 3, with 12 bases in between. The germline V gene encodes CDR1 WSHSY and CDR2 SAAADI. The CDR3 sequence is CASSEFTSWEETQYF. CDR3 DNA sequence: TGCGCCAGCAGTGAGTTTACGAGCTGGGAAGAGACCCAGTACTTC.

The DNA of the CDR3 is TGTGCCAGCAGCCATCGGACGGGGATTAAAGAAAAACTGTTTTTT. It yields the protein CASSHRTGIKEKLFF. The chain has TRBV7-2 and TRBJ1-4; no clear D gene. The germline V gene has CDR1 SGHTA and CDR2 FQGNSA. CDR3 size: 15 residues. Trimming removed 5 bases from V and 8 bases from J, with 18 bases in between.

This chain connects TRBV2 to TRBJ1-1, with TRBD1 identical over 8 bases. In germline, CDR1 is SNHLY, CDR2 FYNNEI. This CDR3 is built from 14 residues. Trimming cost V 6 bases and J 1 base; bases outside gene matches: 4. The CDR3 sequence is CASSRGLSNTEAFF. CDR3 bases: TGTGCCAGCAGCAGGGGGCTCTCGAACACTGAAGCTTTCTTT.

The DNA of the CDR3 is TGTGCCAGCAGCTCTTCTGATAGCGGGAGGATAACCTACAATGAGCAGTTCTTC. It translates to CASSSSDSGRITYNEQFF. V is TRBV7-9 and J is TRBJ2-1; 10 positions agree with TRBD2. This CDR3 region has 18 residues. Germline V CDR1 and CDR2: SEHNR, FQNEAQ (reference sequence). V trimming: 4 bases; J trimming: 2 bases; junction bases outside the gene matches: 11.

This rearrangement joins TRBV5-1 to TRBJ2-7; 15 bases fit TRBD2. V shed 4 bases, J shed 2 bases, and the junction held 7 bases outside the gene matches. Per germline, CDR1 SGHRS and CDR2 YFSETQ. This CDR3 has 17 amino acids. The CDR3 loop is CASSRGTSGGSTYEQYF. The DNA for the CDR3 is TGCGCCAGCAGCCGGGGGACTAGCGGGGGGTCTACCTACGAGCAGTACTTC.

The genes are TRBV3-1 (or the pseudogene TRBV3-2) and TRBJ2-1, with TRBD2 matching 8 bases. Germline V gives CDR1 LGHDT, CDR2 YNNKEL (reference sequence). This CDR3 has 15 residues. The V segment lost 3 bases and the J segment 9 bases; nucleotides outside the gene matches: 10. CDR3 in DNA: TGTGCCAGCAGCCATGGAGCGGGAGTGCAGGGTGAGCAGTTCTTC. Protein product: CASSHGAGVQGEQFF.

The chain recombines TRBV6-2 or TRBV6-3 with TRBJ1-1, with TRBD1 as a possible D gene (6 bases). The CDR3 is 15 amino acids. Trimming shortened V by 2 bases and J by 3 bases, and 13 bases separated the two germline ends. Germline CDR1 reads MNHEY; CDR2 reads SVGEGT. The CDR3, as DNA: TGTGCCAGCAGTTACGTTGGGGGCCGGGACACTGAAGCTTTCTTT. As protein: CASSYVGGRDTEAFF.

J is TRBJ2-3 and V is TRBV5-6; 8 bases fit TRBD2. With V trimmed by 1 base and J by 5 bases, 6 bases remained unmatched. The CDR3 loop spans 15 amino acids. Germline values: CDR1 SGHDT, CDR2 YYEEEE. This CDR3 reads CASSLTGLEIDTQYF. CDR3 DNA sequence: TGTGCCAGCAGCTTGACGGGACTAGAGATAGATACGCAGTATTTT.